The rows below give T cell receptor beta chains drawn from one sample of a study of a mutant IDH1 vaccine in newly diagnosed glioma. The table came from immunoSEQ multiplex PCR; TCRdb's copy has only in-frame clones and leaves some out. The table has some 59,000 clones, about 91% seen once. Their antigens are not known. The material was PBMCs, obtained from a glioma patient whose treatment included an IDH1 peptide vaccine. The receptor source for this set is a man aged 35 to 55 with glioma. The CDR3 runs from the conserved cysteine through the conserved F or W. Fields, in order: CDR3 DNA, CDR3 protein, J gene, D gene, clone size, V gene. The D gene is left open where the match is weak. Not every row has a clone size; where given, it reads once, few, many or a size class.

CDR3 DNA: TGTGCCAGCAGCTTCGACAGGGCTGGAAACACCATATATTTT
CDR3 protein: CASSFDRAGNTIYF
J gene: TRBJ1-3
D gene: TRBD1
clone size: .
V gene: TRBV7-9

CDR3 DNA: TGTGCCAGCGGATCCGGGGCTGGGCAGCCCCAGCATTTT
CDR3 protein: CASGSGAGQPQHF
J gene: TRBJ1-5
D gene: .
clone size: .
V gene: TRBV6-1

CDR3 DNA: TGTGCCACCTACGACCCAGGGGGTACTAACTATGGCTACACCTTC
CDR3 protein: CATYDPGGTNYGYTF
J gene: TRBJ1-2
D gene: TRBD1
clone size: .
V gene: TRBV15

CDR3 DNA: TGTGCCAGCAGCTTAACGGGCGGGGGTGACTACAATGAGCAGTTCTTC
CDR3 protein: CASSLTGGGDYNEQFF
J gene: TRBJ2-1
D gene: TRBD2
clone size: .
V gene: TRBV7-9

CDR3 DNA: TGTGCCACGGCAGTCGGAGGGACCCAGTACTTC
CDR3 protein: CATAVGGTQYF
J gene: TRBJ2-5
D gene: .
clone size: few
V gene: TRBV19

CDR3 DNA: TGCGCCAGCAGCTTGGCCCAACTAGCGGGGGTCCGCAATGAGCAGTTCTTC
CDR3 protein: CASSLAQLAGVRNEQFF
J gene: TRBJ2-1
D gene: TRBD2
clone size: .
V gene: TRBV5-1

CDR3 DNA: TGTGCCAGCAGTTACGACAGGCACACTGAAGCTTTCTTT
CDR3 protein: CASSYDRHTEAFF
J gene: TRBJ1-1
D gene: .
clone size: .
V gene: TRBV6-5

CDR3 DNA: TGTGCCAGCAGCGTTACAGGAGATCATAACGAGCAGTACTTC
CDR3 protein: CASSVTGDHNEQYF
J gene: TRBJ2-7
D gene: .
clone size: .
V gene: TRBV9

CDR3 DNA: TGCGCCAGCAGCCGGGACAGGGGGGATGAAAAACTGTTTTTT
CDR3 protein: CASSRDRGDEKLFF
J gene: TRBJ1-4
D gene: TRBD1
clone size: .
V gene: TRBV5-1

CDR3 DNA: TGTGCCAGCCGCCGGCAGGGCTTTCAGCCCCAGCATTTT
CDR3 protein: CASRRQGFQPQHF
J gene: TRBJ1-5
D gene: .
clone size: .
V gene: TRBV6-6

CDR3 DNA: TGTGCCAGCAGCGTAGAGCTCTTTGGGCCCGGAAACACCATATATTTT
CDR3 protein: CASSVELFGPGNTIYF
J gene: TRBJ1-3
D gene: .
clone size: .
V gene: TRBV9

CDR3 DNA: TGTGCCAGCTCACCAGAGGCAGGGGAGCATCAGCCCCAGCATTTT
CDR3 protein: CASSPEAGEHQPQHF
J gene: TRBJ1-5
D gene: .
clone size: once
V gene: TRBV18

CDR3 DNA: TGTGCCAGCAGCTTACACAGGGCTAACGAGCAGTACTTC
CDR3 protein: CASSLHRANEQYF
J gene: TRBJ2-7
D gene: .
clone size: .
V gene: TRBV7-9

CDR3 DNA: TGTGCCAGCAGCCAAATACTAGCGACGAGCACAGATACGCAGTATTTT
CDR3 protein: CASSQILATSTDTQYF
J gene: TRBJ2-3
D gene: TRBD2
clone size: .
V gene: TRBV7-6

CDR3 DNA: TGTGCCAGCAGCTTACGACAGGGAACCTACGAGCAGTACTTC
CDR3 protein: CASSLRQGTYEQYF
J gene: TRBJ2-7
D gene: TRBD1
clone size: .
V gene: TRBV7-2

CDR3 DNA: TGTGCTAGCAGCTTAGTCCCTGGAGCTGAAGCTTTCTTT
CDR3 protein: CASSLVPGAEAFF
J gene: TRBJ1-1
D gene: .
clone size: .
V gene: TRBV7-7

CDR3 DNA: TGTGCCAGCAGCTTAGCGTTCGCCTTCGATGGCTACACCTTC
CDR3 protein: CASSLAFAFDGYTF
J gene: TRBJ1-2
D gene: .
clone size: .
V gene: TRBV7-2

CDR3 DNA: TGTGCCTGGAGCGGGGATAGCTCTGGAAACACCATATATTTT
CDR3 protein: CAWSGDSSGNTIYF
J gene: TRBJ1-3
D gene: .
clone size: .
V gene: TRBV30

CDR3 DNA: TGTGCCAGTGGGGCGGGGTACCTCACAGATACGCAGTATTTT
CDR3 protein: CASGAGYLTDTQYF
J gene: TRBJ2-3
D gene: .
clone size: .
V gene: TRBV19

CDR3 DNA: TGTGCCAGCAGCCGTAAGACAGGGGTTAAAGAGACCCAGTACTTC
CDR3 protein: CASSRKTGVKETQYF
J gene: TRBJ2-5
D gene: TRBD1
clone size: .
V gene: TRBV14

CDR3 DNA: TGTGCCAGTAGTACCCATAGCGGGAGCCGGGGGACCCAGTACTTC
CDR3 protein: CASSTHSGSRGTQYF
J gene: TRBJ2-5
D gene: TRBD2
clone size: .
V gene: TRBV19

CDR3 DNA: TGTGCCAGCACCGCGGCGGTAGCGGGAGCAGATACGCAGTATTTT
CDR3 protein: CASTAAVAGADTQYF
J gene: TRBJ2-3
D gene: TRBD2
clone size: .
V gene: TRBV4-2

CDR3 DNA: TGTGCAAGTCGCTTAGCCTGCGGACAGTTAATCACTGAAGCTTTCTTT
CDR3 protein: CASRLACGQLITEAFF
J gene: TRBJ1-1
D gene: .
clone size: .
V gene: TRBV12-2